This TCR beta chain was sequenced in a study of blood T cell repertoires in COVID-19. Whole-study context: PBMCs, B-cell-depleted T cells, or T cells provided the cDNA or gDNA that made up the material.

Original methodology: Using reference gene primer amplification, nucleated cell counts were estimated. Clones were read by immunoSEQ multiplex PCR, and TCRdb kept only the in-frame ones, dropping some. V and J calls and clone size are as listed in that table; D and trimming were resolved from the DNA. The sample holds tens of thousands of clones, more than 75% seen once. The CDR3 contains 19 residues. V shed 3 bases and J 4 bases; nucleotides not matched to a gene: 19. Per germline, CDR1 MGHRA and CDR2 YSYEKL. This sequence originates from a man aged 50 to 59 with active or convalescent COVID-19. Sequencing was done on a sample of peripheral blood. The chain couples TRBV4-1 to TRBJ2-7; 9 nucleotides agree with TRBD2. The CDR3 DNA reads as TGCGCCAGCAGCCATCAGGTGGCGACCCGGCTAGCGGGGATATACGAGCAGTACTTC. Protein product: CASSHQVATRLAGIYEQYF.